This T cell receptor beta chain was retrieved from a study of OX40 agonist ivuxolimab in advanced cancers. For the study at large: The dose of intravenous ivuxolimab that patients received every 2 weeks ranged from 0.01 to 10 mg/kg. The study's findings and limits: What antigens the expanded peripheral T cells recognized was never established. More expanded clones were seen, on average, in CD8+ T cells than in CD4+.

Turning to this clone: Its antigen is unknown.

The CDR3 consists of 21 residues. The germline CDR1 and CDR2 sequences are SGHDN and FVKESK. V lost 5 bases and J lost 0, with 26 bases in between. Measured with immunoSEQ multiplex PCR; TCRdb has only the in-frame clones, and not every one. This repertoire shows about 19,000 clones, roughly nine tenths found once; its top ten account for roughly 15%. Sequenced material: CD4+ or CD8+ T cells sorted from blood, taken in a trial of the OX40 agonist ivuxolimab. This clonotype was sampled from an adult with an advanced solid tumor such as melanoma, head and neck, liver or kidney cancer. The chain recombines TRBV14 with TRBJ1-6; D might be TRBD1 (5 bases). The CDR3 loop is CASSKYQPGTSLSSYNSPLHF. The CDR3 bases are TGTGCCAGCAGCAAATACCAACCGGGGACCTCTTTAAGCTCCTATAATTCACCCCTCCACTTT.